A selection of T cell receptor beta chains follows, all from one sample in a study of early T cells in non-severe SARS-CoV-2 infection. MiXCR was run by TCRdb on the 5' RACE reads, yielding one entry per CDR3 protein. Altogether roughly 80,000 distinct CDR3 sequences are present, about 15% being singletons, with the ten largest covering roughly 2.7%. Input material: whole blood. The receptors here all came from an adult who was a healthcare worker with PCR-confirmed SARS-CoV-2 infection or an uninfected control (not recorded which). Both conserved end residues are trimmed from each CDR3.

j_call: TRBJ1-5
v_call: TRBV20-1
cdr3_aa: SASPVTGRYGSNQPQH

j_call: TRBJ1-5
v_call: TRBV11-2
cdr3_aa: ASSLVPGSNQPQH

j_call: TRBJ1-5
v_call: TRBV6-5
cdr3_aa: ASRDRRNQPQH

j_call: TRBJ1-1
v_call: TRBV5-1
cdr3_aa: ASSLRRGDTEAF

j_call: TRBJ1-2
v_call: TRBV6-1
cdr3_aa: ASRPGGIYGYT

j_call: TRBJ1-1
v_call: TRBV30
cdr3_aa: AWRRERAEAF

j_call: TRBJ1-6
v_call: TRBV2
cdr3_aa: ASTQTGSPLH

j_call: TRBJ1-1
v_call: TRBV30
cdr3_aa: AWSRDGLEAF

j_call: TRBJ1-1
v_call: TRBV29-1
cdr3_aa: SVGRVNTEAF

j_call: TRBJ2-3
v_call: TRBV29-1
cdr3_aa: SGGGTDTQY

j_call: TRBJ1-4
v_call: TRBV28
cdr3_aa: ASTAGWRANEKLF

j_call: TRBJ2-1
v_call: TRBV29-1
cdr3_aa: SVNRGVYNEQF

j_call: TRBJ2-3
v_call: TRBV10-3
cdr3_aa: AISGRTDTQY

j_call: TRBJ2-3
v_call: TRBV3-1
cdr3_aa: ASRSGLTDTQY

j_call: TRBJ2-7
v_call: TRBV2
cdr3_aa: ASKHGLASSYEQY

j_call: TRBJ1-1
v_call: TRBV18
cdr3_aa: ASSQYQGDTEAF

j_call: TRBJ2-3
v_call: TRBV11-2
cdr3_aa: ASSFRGNPDRVGTDTQY

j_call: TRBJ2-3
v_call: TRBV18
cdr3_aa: ASSTWEGRGTQY

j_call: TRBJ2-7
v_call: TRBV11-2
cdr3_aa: ASSRSTDYEQY

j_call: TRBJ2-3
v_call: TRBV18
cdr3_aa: ASSLQNALASTDTQY

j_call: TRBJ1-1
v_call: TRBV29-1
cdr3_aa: SGEGGPEAF

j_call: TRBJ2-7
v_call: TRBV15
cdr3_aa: ATSRDQDEQY

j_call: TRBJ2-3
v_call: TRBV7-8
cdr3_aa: ASSQVRRGPQPDTQY

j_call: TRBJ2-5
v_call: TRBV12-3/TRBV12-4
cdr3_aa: ASSSTSGGETQY

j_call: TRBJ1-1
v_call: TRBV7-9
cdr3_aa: ASSQITPVSTEAF

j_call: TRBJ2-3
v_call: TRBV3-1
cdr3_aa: ASSGTSGRGTQY

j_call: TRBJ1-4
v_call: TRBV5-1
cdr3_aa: ASSLGQSNEKLF

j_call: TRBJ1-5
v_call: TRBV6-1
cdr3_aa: AIIDRGPNQPQH

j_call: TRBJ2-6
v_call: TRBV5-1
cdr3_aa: ASSTWTGALSGANVLT

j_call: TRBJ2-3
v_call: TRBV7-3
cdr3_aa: ASSDKPRLAGGPNTDTQY

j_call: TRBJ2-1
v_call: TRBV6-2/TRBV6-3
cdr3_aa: ASSKQIGGISPYNEQF

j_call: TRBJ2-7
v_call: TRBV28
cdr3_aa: ASRAGGEGYEQY

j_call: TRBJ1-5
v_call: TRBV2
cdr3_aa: ASRLDRGGGNQPQH